The rows below give T cell receptor beta chains drawn from one sample of a study of cytomegalovirus exposure and HLA in healthy donors. The table came from immunoSEQ multiplex PCR; TCRdb's copy has only in-frame clones and leaves some out. The profile shows around 63,000 clones, roughly 84% of them singletons. Specimen: PBMCs. These receptors originate from a woman in her thirties in good health and CMV-seronegative. The CDR3 runs from the conserved cysteine through the conserved F or W. A D gene is named only where the DNA matches it firmly. Clone size is not always given. Where it is, it says once, few, many or a class for expanded clones.

D: TRBD2
V: TRBV6-5
size: -
J: TRBJ2-1
CDR3: CASSFAGGSNEQFF
DNA: TGTGCCAGCAGTTTCGCGGGGGGGTCCAATGAGCAGTTCTTC

D: TRBD1
V: TRBV15
size: -
J: TRBJ1-2
CDR3: CATSTLGQGALDYTF
DNA: TGTGCCACCAGCACCCTGGGACAGGGGGCACTCGACTACACCTTC

D: TRBD1
V: TRBV11-3
size: -
J: TRBJ1-2
CDR3: CASSLGFGRDRDRANYGYTF
DNA: TGTGCCAGCAGCTTAGGGTTTGGACGGGACAGGGATAGAGCTAACTATGGCTACACCTTC

D: -
V: TRBV7-2
size: -
J: TRBJ2-3
CDR3: CASSLKRDTQYF
DNA: TGTGCCAGCAGCTTAAAGCGAGATACGCAGTATTTT

D: -
V: TRBV10-1
size: -
J: TRBJ1-2
CDR3: CASRNRPHYGYTF
DNA: TGCGCCAGCAGAAACAGACCACACTATGGCTACACCTTC

D: TRBD2
V: TRBV2
size: few
J: TRBJ2-3
CDR3: CASSSAGGIPDTQYF
DNA: TGTGCCAGCAGTTCGGCGGGAGGAATCCCAGATACGCAGTATTTT

D: -
V: TRBV7-9
size: -
J: TRBJ2-3
CDR3: CASSFDSGLHTDTQYF
DNA: TGTGCCAGCAGCTTTGATAGCGGCCTGCACACAGATACGCAGTATTTT

D: -
V: TRBV11-2
size: -
J: TRBJ1-1
CDR3: CASSLDRRAEAFF
DNA: TGTGCCAGCAGCTTAGATCGGCGGGCTGAAGCTTTCTTT

D: -
V: TRBV2
size: once
J: TRBJ2-3
CDR3: CASSVEGMGTDTQYF
DNA: TGTGCCAGCAGTGTAGAGGGAATGGGCACGGATACGCAGTATTTT

D: TRBD1
V: TRBV11-2
size: -
J: TRBJ1-2
CDR3: CASSTTGWGYTF
DNA: TGTGCCAGCAGCACGACAGGGTGGGGCTACACCTTC

D: TRBD2
V: TRBV19
size: -
J: TRBJ2-6
CDR3: CASSIGTSASGANVLTF
DNA: TGTGCCAGTAGTATTGGGACTAGCGCATCTGGGGCCAACGTCCTGACTTTC

D: TRBD2
V: TRBV7-2
size: once
J: TRBJ2-1
CDR3: CASSLGREGNNEQFF
DNA: TGTGCCAGCAGCTTAGGCAGGGAGGGAAACAATGAGCAGTTCTTC

D: -
V: TRBV15
size: -
J: TRBJ2-5
CDR3: CATSLYRETQYF
DNA: TGTGCCACCAGCCTATACAGGGAGACCCAGTACTTC

D: TRBD1
V: TRBV10-3
size: -
J: TRBJ1-1
CDR3: CATRGRGTVNTEAFF
DNA: TGTGCCACTAGGGGCCGGGGGACAGTGAACACTGAAGCTTTCTTT

D: TRBD1
V: TRBV7-2
size: few
J: TRBJ1-1
CDR3: CASSLQGGNTEAFF
DNA: TGTGCCAGCAGCTTACAGGGGGGGAACACTGAAGCTTTCTTT

D: TRBD1
V: TRBV19
size: -
J: TRBJ1-2
CDR3: CASTRDRINYGYTF
DNA: TGTGCCAGTACCCGGGACAGGATAAACTATGGCTACACCTTC

D: -
V: TRBV10-3
size: -
J: TRBJ1-2
CDR3: CAINDGGYGYTF
DNA: TGTGCCATCAACGATGGAGGCTATGGCTACACCTTC

D: TRBD1
V: TRBV2
size: -
J: TRBJ1-2
CDR3: CAMPPAGGGDGYTF
DNA: TGTGCCATGCCACCAGCAGGGGGCGGGGATGGCTACACCTTC

D: TRBD2
V: TRBV5-6
size: few
J: TRBJ2-1
CDR3: CASSSARSGRNEQFF
DNA: TGTGCCAGCAGCTCCGCGCGTAGCGGGAGAAACGAGCAGTTCTTC

D: TRBD2
V: TRBV27
size: -
J: TRBJ2-2
CDR3: CASSLLAGVTGELFF
DNA: TGTGCCAGCAGTTTACTAGCGGGAGTCACCGGGGAGCTGTTTTTT

D: -
V: TRBV5-5
size: -
J: TRBJ1-5
CDR3: CASSLEGAGNQPQHF
DNA: TGTGCCAGCAGCTTGGAAGGGGCTGGCAATCAGCCCCAGCATTTT

D: -
V: TRBV27
size: -
J: TRBJ1-4
CDR3: CASSALGTNEKLFF
DNA: TGTGCCAGCAGTGCCCTCGGAACTAATGAAAAACTGTTTTTT

D: TRBD1
V: TRBV2
size: -
J: TRBJ1-1
CDR3: CASAYSGQWNTEAFF
DNA: TGTGCCAGCGCATACTCGGGACAGTGGAACACTGAAGCTTTCTTT

D: TRBD1
V: TRBV30
size: -
J: TRBJ1-2
CDR3: CAWNRDRGHYGYTF
DNA: TGTGCCTGGAACCGGGACAGGGGGCATTATGGCTACACCTTC

D: -
V: TRBV10-3
size: -
J: TRBJ1-1
CDR3: CATAGMDTEAFF
DNA: TGTGCCACAGCAGGGATGGACACTGAAGCTTTCTTT

D: -
V: TRBV5-5
size: -
J: TRBJ2-2
CDR3: CASSYYTGELFF
DNA: TGTGCCAGCAGTTACTACACCGGGGAGCTGTTTTTT

D: TRBD2
V: TRBV19
size: -
J: TRBJ2-1
CDR3: CATHSGGVNEQFF
DNA: TGTGCCACCCACTCGGGGGGTGTCAATGAGCAGTTCTTC

D: -
V: TRBV5-5
size: few
J: TRBJ1-6
CDR3: CASSLELKGNSPLHF
DNA: TGTGCCAGCAGCCTGGAATTAAAGGGGAATTCACCCCTCCACTTT

D: TRBD1
V: TRBV9
size: -
J: TRBJ2-5
CDR3: CASSEQGWETQYF
DNA: TGTGCCAGCAGCGAACAGGGGTGGGAGACCCAGTACTTC

D: TRBD1
V: TRBV13
size: -
J: TRBJ1-2
CDR3: CASSLAWTGEEYGYTF
DNA: TGTGCCAGCAGCTTAGCCTGGACAGGGGAGGAGTATGGCTACACCTTC

D: TRBD1
V: TRBV9
size: -
J: TRBJ1-6
CDR3: CASSPTVGTGWGSSYNSPLHF
DNA: TGTGCCAGCAGCCCTACGGTTGGGACAGGGTGGGGAAGCTCCTATAATTCACCCCTCCACTTT

D: -
V: TRBV7-8
size: once
J: TRBJ1-1
CDR3: CATKVGTSSTEAFF
DNA: TGTGCCACTAAGGTGGGGACATCCTCCACTGAAGCTTTCTTT

D: TRBD2
V: TRBV11-2
size: -
J: TRBJ2-4
CDR3: CASSWTSSKNIQYF
DNA: TGTGCCAGCAGCTGGACTAGCTCCAAAAACATTCAGTACTTC

D: -
V: TRBV6-6
size: -
J: TRBJ1-1
CDR3: CASSYSKNTEAFF
DNA: TGTGCCAGCAGTTACTCTAAGAACACTGAAGCTTTCTTT

D: -
V: TRBV9
size: -
J: TRBJ2-1
CDR3: CASSARTGSSYNEQFF
DNA: TGTGCCAGCAGCGCAAGAACAGGGTCATCCTACAATGAGCAGTTCTTC

D: TRBD1
V: TRBV25-1
size: few
J: TRBJ2-3
CDR3: CASTGTGALTDTQYF
DNA: TGTGCCAGCACAGGGACAGGCGCCCTCACAGATACGCAGTATTTT

D: -
V: TRBV18
size: few
J: TRBJ2-3
CDR3: CASSPRGDTQYF
DNA: TGTGCCAGCTCACCCCGGGGGGATACGCAGTATTTT

D: TRBD1
V: TRBV19
size: few
J: TRBJ1-1
CDR3: CASSQGGTEAFF
DNA: TGTGCCAGTAGTCAGGGGGGCACTGAAGCTTTCTTT

D: TRBD1
V: TRBV23-1
size: -
J: TRBJ2-7
CDR3: CASSQIPGTGLYEQYF
DNA: TGCGCCAGCAGTCAGATCCCCGGGACAGGGCTATACGAGCAGTACTTC

D: -
V: TRBV5-4
size: few
J: TRBJ1-4
CDR3: CASSPETGANEKLFF
DNA: TGTGCCAGCAGCCCAGAGACAGGTGCTAATGAAAAACTGTTTTTT

D: -
V: TRBV9
size: once
J: TRBJ1-2
CDR3: CASSLYKEGNYGYTF
DNA: TGTGCCAGCAGCTTATACAAGGAGGGGAACTATGGCTACACCTTC

D: -
V: TRBV6-5
size: -
J: TRBJ1-6
CDR3: CASSYSSGKNSPLHF
DNA: TGTGCCAGCAGTTACTCGTCAGGGAAGAATTCACCCCTCCACTTT

D: TRBD1
V: TRBV4-1
size: -
J: TRBJ2-3
CDR3: CASSQGEGGGYTDTQYF
DNA: TGCGCCAGCAGCCAAGGTGAAGGGGGCGGGTACACAGATACGCAGTATTTT

D: -
V: TRBV6-1
size: -
J: TRBJ1-5
CDR3: CASSDPQVNLGNQPQHF
DNA: TGTGCCAGCAGTGACCCCCAGGTAAACTTAGGCAATCAGCCCCAGCATTTT